The rows below give T cell receptor beta chains drawn from one sample of a study of blood T cell repertoires in COVID-19. Only in-frame clones appear in the TCRdb table, and some are missing; sequencing was by immunoSEQ multiplex PCR. The sample records hundreds of thousands of clones, around 89% being singletons. Sequenced material: peripheral blood. Receptors were obtained from a woman aged 25 to 45 with COVID-19, enrolled during active disease. The CDR3 runs from the conserved cysteine through the conserved F or W. A D gene is named only where the DNA matches it firmly. Clone size is not always given. Where it is, it says once, few, many or a class for expanded clones.

D	V	J	size	DNA	CDR3
NA	TRBV28	TRBJ2-7	NA	TGTGCCAGCAGTTTAGGACACTCAAGCTCCTACGAGCAGTACTTC	CASSLGHSSSYEQYF
TRBD1	TRBV27	TRBJ2-3	NA	TGTGCCAGCAGTCGACAGGGGGAAAGCACAGATACGCAGTATTTT	CASSRQGESTDTQYF
NA	TRBV5-1	TRBJ2-1	NA	TGCGCCAGCAGCTTGGCCGGGATCGGCCCGGGCTCCAATGAGCAGTTCTTC	CASSLAGIGPGSNEQFF
NA	TRBV6-6	TRBJ2-1	NA	TGTGCCAGCAGTCCCGGACAGAGGAGTAGTTGGCATGAGCAGTTCTTC	CASSPGQRSSWHEQFF
NA	TRBV7-2	TRBJ1-2	NA	TGTGCCAGCACCCCCCGGGGGGGGGTCTATGGCTACACCTTC	CASTPRGGVYGYTF
TRBD1	TRBV11-2	TRBJ1-2	NA	TGTGCCAGCAGCTACCGGGACAGGGGCTTCTATGGCTACACCTTC	CASSYRDRGFYGYTF
TRBD1	TRBV11-2	TRBJ1-1	NA	TGTGCCAGCAGCTCAGGGGGGACTGAAGCTTTCTTT	CASSSGGTEAFF
TRBD2	TRBV11-2	TRBJ2-1	NA	TGTGCCAGCAGCAGGGAGCGGGATATCAATGAGCAGTTCTTC	CASSRERDINEQFF
TRBD1	TRBV13	TRBJ2-2	NA	TGTGCCAGCAGCTTTCAGACAGGGGGCGCATTTGGGGAGCTGTTTTTT	CASSFQTGGAFGELFF
TRBD2	TRBV5-1	TRBJ2-6	NA	TGCGCCACCTCTCCGGGGGGGACTAGCTCTGGGGCCAACGTCCTGACTTTC	CATSPGGTSSGANVLTF
TRBD1	TRBV6-6	TRBJ2-7	NA	TGTGCCAGCAGCCCTAGGACAGGGTGGTACGAGCAGTACTTC	CASSPRTGWYEQYF
NA	TRBV5-1	TRBJ2-2	NA	TGCGCCAGCCAGGGTCCCGGGGAGCTGTTTTTT	CASQGPGELFF
NA	TRBV27	TRBJ1-5	NA	TGTGCCAGCAGTTTATCGAGCAGGGCACATCAGCCCCAGCATTTT	CASSLSSRAHQPQHF
NA	TRBV28	TRBJ2-5	NA	TGTGCCAGCAGTTCTTTCAGGGGTCCCAAAGAGACCCAGTACTTC	CASSSFRGPKETQYF
NA	TRBV5-6	TRBJ1-5	NA	TGTGCCAGCAGCTTCGGGGCAGGGGTCAATCAGCCCCAGCATTTT	CASSFGAGVNQPQHF
NA	TRBV5-1	TRBJ2-6	once	TGCGCCAGCAGCACCCGGACAGAGCATAGAGGTGGGGCCAACGTCCTGACTTTC	CASSTRTEHRGGANVLTF
NA	TRBV5-6	TRBJ2-3	NA	TGTGCCAGCAGCTTGGGGGAGTACGCAGATACGCAGTATTTT	CASSLGEYADTQYF
NA	TRBV4-1	TRBJ1-2	NA	TGCGCCAGCAGCCAGGCCTATGGCTACACCTTC	CASSQAYGYTF
NA	TRBV19	TRBJ1-5	NA	TGTGCCAGTAGTATAGGAAAAAGAGTGAGCAATCAGCCCCAGCATTTT	CASSIGKRVSNQPQHF
NA	TRBV6-2/TRBV6-3	TRBJ2-1	NA	TGTGCCAGCAGTTCAGCTACAGGGTCCTACAATGAGCAGTTCTTC	CASSSATGSYNEQFF
TRBD2	TRBV6-1	TRBJ2-3	NA	TGTGCCAGCAGTGAATTTGGGGGGGAGACAGATACGCAGTATTTT	CASSEFGGETDTQYF
TRBD2	TRBV12-5	TRBJ2-1	NA	TGTGCTAGTGGTGCTAGCGGGGCTTACAATGAGCAGTTCTTC	CASGASGAYNEQFF
NA	TRBV2	TRBJ1-5	NA	TGTGCCAGCAGTGAAGGAACACGGGACACTGGTTCGCAGCATTTT	CASSEGTRDTGSQHF
NA	TRBV6-5	TRBJ2-2	NA	TGTGCCAGCAAGGGGGGGGGAGACACCGGGGAGCTGTTTTTT	CASKGGGDTGELFF
NA	TRBV3-1/TRBV3-2	TRBJ2-1	NA	TGTGCCAGCAGCCAACCTGGCCCGACAGGGAGGAATGAGCAGTTCTTC	CASSQPGPTGRNEQFF
NA	TRBV28	TRBJ2-1	NA	TGTGCCAGCAGTACAATCCCCAATGAGCAGTTCTTC	CASSTIPNEQFF
TRBD1	TRBV4-2	TRBJ2-2	NA	TGTGCCAGCAGCCGCGCCACGACAGGGGGAGGCACCGGGGAGCTGTTTTTT	CASSRATTGGGTGELFF
NA	TRBV3-1/TRBV3-2	TRBJ1-5	NA	TGTGCCAGCAGCCCGTCGGACCGGGGGGTGAATCAGCCCCAGCATTTT	CASSPSDRGVNQPQHF
TRBD2	TRBV27	TRBJ2-3	NA	TGTGCCAGCAGTCTCACCGGGACTAGCCCCTACACGCAGTATTTT	CASSLTGTSPYTQYF
NA	TRBV4-2	TRBJ1-3	NA	TGTGCCAGCAGCCCGACCCCGGACAGCTCTGGAAACACCATATATTTT	CASSPTPDSSGNTIYF
NA	TRBV7-2	TRBJ1-6	few	TGTGCCAGCAGCTGGGCCCCGGTTAGTGGTTCACCCCTCCACTTT	CASSWAPVSGSPLHF
TRBD2	TRBV4-3	TRBJ2-5	NA	TGCGCCAGCAGCCAAGATGCTAGCGGGGGGACTCAAGAGACCCAGTACTTC	CASSQDASGGTQETQYF
NA	TRBV2	TRBJ1-4	few	TGTGCCAGCAAGCTCCAGGCAACTAATGAAAAACTGTTTTTT	CASKLQATNEKLFF
NA	TRBV28	TRBJ1-4	NA	TGTGCCAGCAGTTTAGCGCTGACAGCCCGGGTGGAAAAACTGTTTTTT	CASSLALTARVEKLFF
TRBD1	TRBV10-3	TRBJ1-1	NA	TGTGCCATCAGTGGACAGGGGAGGAACACTGAAGCTTTCTTT	CAISGQGRNTEAFF
NA	TRBV7-2	TRBJ2-6	NA	TGTGCCAGCAGGGCAGGGACTGGGGCCAACGTCCTGACTTTC	CASRAGTGANVLTF
NA	TRBV3-1/TRBV3-2	TRBJ2-3	NA	TGTGCCAGCAGCCTAAGCCAGGCGGGTTATGTGGCAGATACGCAGTATTTT	CASSLSQAGYVADTQYF
NA	TRBV14	TRBJ1-3	NA	TGTGCCAGCAGCCTTATCTCTGGAAACACCATATATTTT	CASSLISGNTIYF
TRBD1	TRBV6-5	TRBJ2-7	once	TGTGCCAGCAGTCGTCTCCTAGGACAGGGTTACGAGCAGTACTTC	CASSRLLGQGYEQYF
NA	TRBV4-1	TRBJ2-5	NA	TGCGCCAGCAGAGGAAACCCCCGACGAGAGGCCCAGTACTTC	CASRGNPRREAQYF
NA	TRBV4-1	TRBJ1-1	NA	TGCGCCAGCAGCCAACCCCTCAGGGTCACTGAAGCTTTCTTT	CASSQPLRVTEAFF
NA	TRBV27	TRBJ1-1	NA	TGTGCCAGCAGGGAAATCGACAGGAACACTGAAGCTTTCTTT	CASREIDRNTEAFF
TRBD1	TRBV7-9	TRBJ1-1	NA	TGTGCCAGCAGCTCTGGACAGGGTCTTGACACTGAAGCTTTCTTT	CASSSGQGLDTEAFF
TRBD1	TRBV6-2/TRBV6-3	TRBJ2-4	once	TGTGCCAGCAGTTACACTGGACAGGGTTGCTACTTC	CASSYTGQGCYF
TRBD1	TRBV19	TRBJ1-1	few	TGTGCCAGTATGGGACAGACTATTGAAGCTTTCTTT	CASMGQTIEAFF
NA	TRBV3-1/TRBV3-2	TRBJ1-5	NA	TGTGCCAGCAGCCAAGACGAGCTTGGGCCCCAGCATTTT	CASSQDELGPQHF
NA	TRBV4-3	TRBJ1-1	NA	TGCGCCAGCAGCCAACATCGGGTGGGCACTGAAGCTTTCTTT	CASSQHRVGTEAFF
TRBD1	TRBV10-3	TRBJ1-1	NA	TGTGCCACTTCCCGGGACAGGGAAGGGACTGAAGCTTTCTTT	CATSRDREGTEAFF
NA	TRBV19	TRBJ1-2	NA	TGTGCCAGTAGTACCCTCCACAGGGTTGGCTACACCTTC	CASSTLHRVGYTF
NA	TRBV5-1	TRBJ2-1	NA	TGCGCCAGCAGCAGTAGTACCGCTGAGCAGTTCTTC	CASSSSTAEQFF